Below, 7 T cell receptor beta chains from the same sample are listed, as sequenced in a study of identifying expanded T cells in peripheral blood. Clones were sequenced by immunoSEQ multiplex PCR, and TCRdb holds only the in-frame ones, with some missing. The repertoire holds tens of thousands of clones, with roughly 87% as singletons. The specimen was blood. These receptors originate from a person aged 18 to 75 in good health.

This clone was observed once. This rearrangement joins TRBV9 to TRBJ2-7; the match to TRBD2 covers 7 bases. In germline, CDR1 is SGDLS, CDR2 YYNGEE. V gave up 3 bases and J gave up 7 bases; unmatched junction bases: 7. CDR3 size: 13 residues. DNA of the CDR3: TGTGCCAGCAGCGATAGCGGGCCCGGGGAGCAGTACTTC. As protein: CASSDSGPGEQYF.

The V call is TRBV6-1, the J call TRBJ1-1, with a weak D call TRBD1 (5 bases). CDR3 length: 15 residues. V lost 1 base, J lost 0 bases, and 9 bases lay in between. Germline V lookup: CDR1 MNHNS, CDR2 SASEGT. CDR3 residues: CASSEEGEMNTEAFF. CDR3 nucleotide sequence: TGTGCCAGCAGTGAAGAAGGGGAAATGAACACTGAAGCTTTCTTT.

The genes are TRBV2 and TRBJ1-1; a possible D gene is TRBD1 (5 bases). This CDR3 region has 13 residues. V lost 4 bases to trimming and J lost 8 bases, with 14 bases between them. From germline, CDR1 is SNHLY and CDR2 FYNNEI. In nucleotides, the CDR3 is TGTGCCAGCAGTGGGCAGGGCCCGTGGGAAGCTTTCTTT. It encodes CASSGQGPWEAFF. The full variable domain, completed using reference TRBV2 and TRBJ1-1, is EPEVTQTPSHQVTQMGQEVILRCVPISNHLYFYWYRQILGQKVEFLVSFYNNEISEKSEIFDDQFSVERPDGSNFTLKIRSTKLEDSAMYFCASSGQGPWEAFFGQGTRLTVV.

This clone was recorded only once. The J gene is TRBJ1-2, the V gene TRBV14; D ambiguous. Trimming left V 2 bases short and J 4 bases short, with 14 bases between. Germline-derived CDR1 and CDR2 are SGHDN and FVKESK. This CDR3 is built from 15 residues. This chain's CDR3 is CASSQSRRQGYGYTF. The CDR3 region has the DNA TGTGCCAGCAGCCAATCTCGTAGGCAAGGCTATGGCTACACCTTC.

The V gene is TRBV7-6, the J gene TRBJ1-4, with 7 bases aligning to TRBD1. Germline V gene data show CDR1 as SGHVS and CDR2 as FNYEAQ. This CDR3 is built from 14 residues. With 6 bases clipped from V and 8 bases from J, the junction kept 9 bases outside the gene matches. The CDR3 DNA reads TGTGCCAGCAGTCTTCAGGGGGGACGGGAAAAACTGTTTTTT. Its protein is CASSLQGGREKLFF.

This clone occurred once. The J gene is TRBJ2-3, the V gene TRBV6-6; D is unclear. Germline CDR1 reads MNHNY; CDR2 reads SVGAGI (reference sequence). The CDR3 covers 13 residues. The V end lost 5 bases, the J end lost 7 bases, and 13 bases lay between the germline ends. The CDR3 sequence is CASSPLAANTQYF. The DNA for the CDR3 is TGTGCCAGCAGTCCGCTTGCCGCGAATACGCAGTATTTT.

This clone was seen a handful of times. V is TRBV2 and J is TRBJ1-5; D unresolved. The CDR3 has 13 amino acids. The V gene lost 4 bases and the J gene lost 4 bases, with 8 bases spanning the gap. The V gene's germline CDR1 is SNHLY and CDR2 FYNNEI. CDR3: CASSGTGNQPQHF. The DNA of the CDR3 is TGTGCCAGCAGTGGGACGGGGAATCAGCCCCAGCATTTT.